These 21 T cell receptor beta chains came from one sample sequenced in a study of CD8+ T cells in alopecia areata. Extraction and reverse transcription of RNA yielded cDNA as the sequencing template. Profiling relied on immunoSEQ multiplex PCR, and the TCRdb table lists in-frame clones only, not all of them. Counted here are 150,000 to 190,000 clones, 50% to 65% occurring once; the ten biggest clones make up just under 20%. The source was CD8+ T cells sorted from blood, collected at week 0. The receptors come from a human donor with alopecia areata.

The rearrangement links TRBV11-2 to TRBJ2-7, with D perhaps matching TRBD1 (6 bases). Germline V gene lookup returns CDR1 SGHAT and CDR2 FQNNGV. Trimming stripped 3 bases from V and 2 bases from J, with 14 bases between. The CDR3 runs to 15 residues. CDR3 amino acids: CASSFEPGHTYEQYF. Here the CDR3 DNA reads TGTGCCAGCAGCTTCGAACCGGGACATACCTACGAGCAGTACTTC.

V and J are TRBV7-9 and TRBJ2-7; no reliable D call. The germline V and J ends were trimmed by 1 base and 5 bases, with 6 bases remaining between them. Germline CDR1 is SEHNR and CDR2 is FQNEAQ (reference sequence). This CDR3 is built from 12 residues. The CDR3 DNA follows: TGTGCCAGCAGCTTAGACGGAGACGAGCAGTACTTC. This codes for CASSLDGDEQYF.

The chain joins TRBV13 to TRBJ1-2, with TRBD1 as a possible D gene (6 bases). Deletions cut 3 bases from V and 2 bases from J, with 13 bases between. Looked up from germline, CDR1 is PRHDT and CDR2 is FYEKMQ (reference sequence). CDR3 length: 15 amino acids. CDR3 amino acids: CASSFPTGKNYGYTF. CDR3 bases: TGTGCCAGCAGCTTTCCAACAGGGAAAAACTATGGCTACACCTTC.

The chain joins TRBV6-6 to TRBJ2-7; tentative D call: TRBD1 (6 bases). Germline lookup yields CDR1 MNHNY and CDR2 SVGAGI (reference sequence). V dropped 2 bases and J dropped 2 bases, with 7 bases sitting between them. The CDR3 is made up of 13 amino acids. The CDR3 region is CASSYPGAYEQYF. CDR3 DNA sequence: TGTGCCAGCAGTTACCCAGGGGCCTACGAGCAGTACTTC.

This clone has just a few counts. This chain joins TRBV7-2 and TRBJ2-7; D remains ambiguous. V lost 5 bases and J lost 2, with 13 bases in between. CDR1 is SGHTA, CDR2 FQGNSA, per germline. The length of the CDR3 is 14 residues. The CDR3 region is CASSIGEGAYEQYF. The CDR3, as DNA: TGTGCCAGCAGCATAGGCGAAGGAGCCTACGAGCAGTACTTC.

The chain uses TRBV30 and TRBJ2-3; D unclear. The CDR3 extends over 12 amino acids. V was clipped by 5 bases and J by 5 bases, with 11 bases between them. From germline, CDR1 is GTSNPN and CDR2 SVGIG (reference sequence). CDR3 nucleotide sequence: TGTGCCTGGGGTGATCCGGGAGATACGCAGTATTTT. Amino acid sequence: CAWGDPGDTQYF.

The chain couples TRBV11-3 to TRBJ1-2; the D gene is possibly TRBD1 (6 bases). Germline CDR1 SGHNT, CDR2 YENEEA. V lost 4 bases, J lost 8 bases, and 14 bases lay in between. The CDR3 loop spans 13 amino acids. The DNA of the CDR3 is TGTGCCAGCAGCTCTCCCGGGGGCGCAGGCTACACCTTC. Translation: CASSSPGGAGYTF.

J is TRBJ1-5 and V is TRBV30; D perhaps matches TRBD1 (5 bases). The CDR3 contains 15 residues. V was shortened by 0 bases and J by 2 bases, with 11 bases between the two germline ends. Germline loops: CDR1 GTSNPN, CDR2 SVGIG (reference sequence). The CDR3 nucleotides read TGTGCCTGGAGTGTAAAGGGGCAGGGCAATCAGCCCCAGCATTTT. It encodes CAWSVKGQGNQPQHF.

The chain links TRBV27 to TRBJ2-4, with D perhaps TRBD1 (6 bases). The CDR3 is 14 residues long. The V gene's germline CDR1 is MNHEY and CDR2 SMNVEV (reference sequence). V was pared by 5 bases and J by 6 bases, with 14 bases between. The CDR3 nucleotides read TGTGCCAGCAGTCTTTCAGGGGACGTAAACATTCAGTACTTC. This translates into CASSLSGDVNIQYF.

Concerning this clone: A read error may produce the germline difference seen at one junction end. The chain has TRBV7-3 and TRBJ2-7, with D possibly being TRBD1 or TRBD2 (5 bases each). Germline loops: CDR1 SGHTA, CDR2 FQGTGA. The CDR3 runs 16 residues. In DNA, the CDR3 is TGCGCCAGCAGCCAAGAACATGGGACGGAAAACTACGAGCAGTACTTC. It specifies CASSQEHGTENYEQYF.

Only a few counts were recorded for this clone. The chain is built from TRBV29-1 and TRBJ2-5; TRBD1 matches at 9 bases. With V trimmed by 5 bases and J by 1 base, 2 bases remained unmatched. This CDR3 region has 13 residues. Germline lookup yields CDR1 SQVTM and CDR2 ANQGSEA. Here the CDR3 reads CSVSTGGQETQYF. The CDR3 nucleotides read TGCAGCGTTTCGACAGGGGGCCAAGAGACCCAGTACTTC. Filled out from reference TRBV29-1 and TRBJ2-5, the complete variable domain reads SAVISQKPSRDICQRGTSLTIQCQVDSQVTMMFWYRQQPGQSLTLIATANQGSEATYESGFVIDKFPISRPNLTFSTLTVSNMSPEDSSIYLCSVSTGGQETQYFGPGTRLLVL.

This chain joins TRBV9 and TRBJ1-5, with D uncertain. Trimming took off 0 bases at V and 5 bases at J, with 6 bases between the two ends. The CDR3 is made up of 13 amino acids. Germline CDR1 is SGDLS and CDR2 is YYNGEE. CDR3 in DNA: TGTGCCAGCAGCGTAGTTCCAGATCAGCCCCAGCATTTT. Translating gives CASSVVPDQPQHF.

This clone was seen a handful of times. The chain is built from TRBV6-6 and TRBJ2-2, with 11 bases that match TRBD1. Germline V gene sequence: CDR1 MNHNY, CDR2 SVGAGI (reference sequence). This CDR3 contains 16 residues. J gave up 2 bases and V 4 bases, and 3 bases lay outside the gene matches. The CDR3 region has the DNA TGTGCCAGCAGTTTAGGACAGGGGGCCAACACCGGGGAGCTGTTTTTT. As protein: CASSLGQGANTGELFF.

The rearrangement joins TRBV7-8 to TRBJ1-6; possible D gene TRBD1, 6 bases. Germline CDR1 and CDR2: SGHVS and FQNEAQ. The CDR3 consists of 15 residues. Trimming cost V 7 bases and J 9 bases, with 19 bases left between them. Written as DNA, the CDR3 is TGTGCCAGCACCAAATGGGGCCAGGGGAGTTCACCCCTCCACTTT. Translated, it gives CASTKWGQGSSPLHF.

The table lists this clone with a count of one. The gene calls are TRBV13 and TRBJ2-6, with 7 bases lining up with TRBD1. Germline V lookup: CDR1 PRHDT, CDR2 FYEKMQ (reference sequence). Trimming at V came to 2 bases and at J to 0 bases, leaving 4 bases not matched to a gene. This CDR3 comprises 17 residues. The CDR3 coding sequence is TGTGCCAGCAGCTTACACGACAGGGCCTCTGGGGCCAACGTCCTGACTTTC. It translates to CASSLHDRASGANVLTF.

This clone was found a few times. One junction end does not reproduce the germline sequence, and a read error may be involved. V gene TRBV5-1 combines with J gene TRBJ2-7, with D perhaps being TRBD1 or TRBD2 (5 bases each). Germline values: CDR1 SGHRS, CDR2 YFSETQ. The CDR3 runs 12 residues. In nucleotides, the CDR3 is TGCGCCAGCCTCCGGCGAGGGACCTCCAGAAATTTC. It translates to CASLRRGTSRNF.

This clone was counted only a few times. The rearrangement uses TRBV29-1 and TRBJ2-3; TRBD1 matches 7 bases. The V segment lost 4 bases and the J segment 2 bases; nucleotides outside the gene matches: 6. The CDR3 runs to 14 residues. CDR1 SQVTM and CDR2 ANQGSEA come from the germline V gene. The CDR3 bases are TGCAGCGTTGGTGCAGGGGGAACCACAGATACGCAGTATTTT. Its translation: CSVGAGGTTDTQYF.

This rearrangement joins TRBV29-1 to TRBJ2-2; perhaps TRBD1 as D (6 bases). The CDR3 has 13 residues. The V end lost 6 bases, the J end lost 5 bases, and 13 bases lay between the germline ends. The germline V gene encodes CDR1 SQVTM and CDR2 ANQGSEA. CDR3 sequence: CSVNHQGTGELFF. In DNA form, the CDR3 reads TGCAGCGTCAACCATCAGGGGACCGGGGAGCTGTTTTTT.

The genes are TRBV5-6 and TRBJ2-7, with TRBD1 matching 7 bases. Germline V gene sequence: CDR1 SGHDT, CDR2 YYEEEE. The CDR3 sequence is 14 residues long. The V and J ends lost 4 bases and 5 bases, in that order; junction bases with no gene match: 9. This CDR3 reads CASSSGQDSDEQYF. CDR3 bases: TGTGCCAGCAGCAGCGGACAGGATTCTGACGAGCAGTACTTC.

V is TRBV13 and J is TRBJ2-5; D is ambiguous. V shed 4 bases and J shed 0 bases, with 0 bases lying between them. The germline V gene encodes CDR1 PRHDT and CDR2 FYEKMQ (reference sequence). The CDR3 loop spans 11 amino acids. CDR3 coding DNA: TGTGCCAGCAGCTACCAAGAGACCCAGTACTTC. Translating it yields CASSYQETQYF.

In nucleotides, the CDR3 is TGTGCCAGTGAAGACAGGGCGGCCTACAATGAGCAGTTCTTC. Its translation is CASEDRAAYNEQFF. The chain has TRBV6-6 and TRBJ2-1; 7 bases align to TRBD1. The CDR3 runs to 14 residues. The V segment lost 9 bases and the J segment 2 bases; nucleotides outside the gene matches: 7. CDR1 MNHNY and CDR2 SVGAGI come from the germline V gene (reference sequence).